The 20 T cell receptor beta chains presented below share a single source sample, sequenced in a study of blood T cell repertoires in COVID-19. Method: immunoSEQ multiplex PCR; TCRdb's copy keeps in-frame clones and lacks some. The table includes some 300,000 clones, approximately 90% detected once. Sequences were obtained from peripheral blood. The receptors were gathered from a woman in her twenties or thirties who had recovered from COVID-19.

This chain uses TRBV7-2 with TRBJ1-4, with D possibly TRBD1 on 5 matching bases. The CDR3 consists of 16 residues. Per germline, CDR1 SGHTA and CDR2 FQGNSA. V dropped 1 base and J dropped 1 base, with 10 bases sitting between them. The CDR3 reads CASSLGRGVTNEKLFF. DNA of the CDR3: TGTGCCAGCAGCTTAGGGAGGGGTGTAACTAATGAAAAACTGTTTTTT.

The chain is built from TRBV10-3 and TRBJ1-2; no clear D gene. V gave up 9 bases and J gave up 5 bases, with 16 bases separating them. The CDR3 has 13 amino acids. The germline V gene encodes CDR1 ENHRY and CDR2 SYGVKD. This chain's CDR3 is CAIPSAGDYGYTF. CDR3 bases: TGTGCCATTCCCTCGGCGGGCGATTATGGCTACACCTTC.

The chain joins TRBV18 to TRBJ2-7; maybe TRBD2 (5 bases). The CDR3 runs to 12 residues. V shed 3 bases and J shed 5 bases, with 8 bases lying between them. Germline values: CDR1 KGHSH, CDR2 LQKENI. The CDR3 reads CASSPTMDEQYF. The CDR3 DNA reads TGTGCCAGCTCACCGACTATGGACGAGCAGTACTTC.

This clone has only a few counts. The genes are TRBV7-2 and TRBJ1-5; D is ambiguous. There are 15 residues in the CDR3. The germline gives CDR1 SGHTA, CDR2 FQGNSA. V was shortened by 1 base and J by 2 bases, with 9 bases between the two germline ends. CDR3 nucleotides: TGTGCCAGCAGCTTAGGCCCGGGTCGCAATCAGCCCCAGCATTTT. This translates into CASSLGPGRNQPQHF.

This chain uses TRBV5-6 with TRBJ2-7; tentatively, D is TRBD1 (5 bases). V was shortened by 4 bases and J by 2 bases, with 13 bases between the two germline ends. CDR3 length equals 14 residues. The germline CDR1 and CDR2 sequences are SGHDT and YYEEEE. CDR3 in DNA: TGTGCCAGCAGCACGGACATAGATACCTACGAGCAGTACTTC. This codes for CASSTDIDTYEQYF.

The rearrangement joins TRBV7-3 to TRBJ2-1, with 7 bases fitting TRBD1. V was pared by 5 bases and J by 0 bases, with 4 bases of the junction left unmatched. The CDR3 is 15 residues long. Germline V lookup: CDR1 SGHTA, CDR2 FQGTGA. The CDR3 loop reads CASSRDRDSYNEQFF. The CDR3 coding sequence is TGTGCCAGCAGCCGAGACAGGGACTCCTACAATGAGCAGTTCTTC.

The rearrangement joins TRBV28 to TRBJ1-6, with D possibly matching TRBD1 (5 bases). Between the trimmed V and J ends, which lost 10 bases and 7 bases, there was a span of 14 bases. Germline lookup yields CDR1 MDHEN and CDR2 SYDVKM. The CDR3 sequence is 13 residues long. CDR3 amino acids: CATRGLLNSPLHF. CDR3 sequence (DNA): TGTGCCACCCGGGGACTTTTGAATTCACCCCTCCACTTT.

The chain employs TRBV6-5 and TRBJ1-3, with unresolved D. CDR3 length equals 15 residues. Trimming removed 2 bases at V and 0 bases at J, with 8 bases between. Germline V gene lookup returns CDR1 MNHEY and CDR2 SVGAGI. CDR3 nucleotide sequence: TGTGCCAGCAGTTACAGCATAGACTCTGGAAACACCATATATTTT. Protein product: CASSYSIDSGNTIYF.

The chain combines TRBV6-1 with TRBJ1-1; TRBD1 aligns across 8 bases. The V gene end was trimmed by 2 bases and the J gene end by 5 bases; junction bases not matched to a gene: 7. The CDR3 consists of 15 residues. Germline V lookup: CDR1 MNHNS, CDR2 SASEGT. The CDR3 coding sequence is TGTGCCAGCAGTGAAATGGGACAGGCTTCGACTGAAGCTTTCTTT. Protein product: CASSEMGQASTEAFF.

The V call is TRBV9, the J call TRBJ2-7, with D uncertain. Germline V gives CDR1 SGDLS, CDR2 YYNGEE. The V end lost 3 bases, the J end lost 7 bases, and 8 bases lay between the germline ends. The CDR3 has 11 amino acids. DNA of the CDR3: TGTGCCAGCAGCGCCGGGTATGAGCAGTACTTC. It yields the protein CASSAGYEQYF.

DNA for the CDR3: TGTGCCAGCAGCGCAACAGGGACCTCTGGAAACACCATATATTTT. Amino acids: CASSATGTSGNTIYF. The V and J genes are TRBV3-1 (or the pseudogene TRBV3-2) and TRBJ1-3; maybe TRBD1 (6 bases). Per germline, CDR1 LGHDT and CDR2 YNNKEL (reference sequence). This CDR3 comprises 15 residues. V dropped 5 bases and J dropped 0 bases, with 11 bases sitting between them.

The chain couples TRBV28 to TRBJ1-5; 7 positions match TRBD1. CDR3 length: 16 amino acids. Germline values: CDR1 MDHEN, CDR2 SYDVKM. V lost 4 bases and J lost 3; bases outside the gene matches: 9. CDR3 region: CASSSQGGPPNQPQHF. The DNA for the CDR3 is TGTGCCAGCAGTTCCCAAGGGGGCCCCCCCAATCAGCCCCAGCATTTT.

The gene calls are TRBV28 and TRBJ1-2; 10 bases agree with TRBD1. There are 13 residues in the CDR3. With 6 bases clipped from V and 8 bases from J, the junction kept 6 bases outside the gene matches. The germline CDR1 and CDR2 sequences are MDHEN and SYDVKM. Written as DNA, the CDR3 is TGTGCCAGCAGCCGGGACAGGGGTGGAGGCTACACCTTC. Its protein is CASSRDRGGGYTF.

This clone was found once. This rearrangement joins TRBV6-4 to TRBJ2-3; TRBD2 matches at 7 bases. Germline CDR1 is MRHNA and CDR2 is SNTAGT. The CDR3 spans 15 residues. The junction had 3 bases not matched to a gene; V was cut back by 3 bases and J by 0 bases. For the CDR3, the DNA is TGTGCCAGCAGTGAGTCAGCGGGGAGCACAGATACGCAGTATTTT. It translates to CASSESAGSTDTQYF.

V is TRBV9 and J is TRBJ1-4; D is perhaps TRBD1 (5 bases). The germline V gene encodes CDR1 SGDLS and CDR2 YYNGEE. Trimming removed 3 bases from V and 7 bases from J, with 10 bases in between. There are 13 residues in the CDR3. The CDR3 DNA reads TGTGCCAGCAGCGAGGGGCCGGGTGAAAAACTGTTTTTT. Amino acid sequence: CASSEGPGEKLFF.

The gene calls are TRBV5-4 and TRBJ1-4, with 9 bases aligning to TRBD1. With V trimmed by 0 bases and J by 5 bases, 2 bases remained unmatched. CDR1 and CDR2 (germline): SGHNT, YYREEE (reference sequence). This CDR3 region has 15 residues. The CDR3 sequence: CASSLGGQGNEKLFF. In nucleotides, the CDR3 is TGTGCCAGCAGCTTGGGAGGACAGGGGAATGAAAAACTGTTTTTT. Full variable domain (missing parts from reference TRBV5-4 and TRBJ1-4): ETGVTQSPTHLIKTRGQQVTLRCSSQSGHNTVSWYQQALGQGPQFIFQYYREEENGRGNFPPRFSGLQFPNYSSELNVNALELDDSALYLCASSLGGQGNEKLFFGSGTQLSVL.

This chain joins TRBV6-1 and TRBJ1-2; D perhaps matches TRBD1 (6 bases). The CDR3 extends over 17 amino acids. The germline V gene encodes CDR1 MNHNS and CDR2 SASEGT. V lost 4 bases and J lost 3, with 21 bases in between. The CDR3 bases are TGTGCCAGCAGTGGCCTCATCGGACAGTATTCTTACTATGGCTACACCTTC. Protein: CASSGLIGQYSYYGYTF.

The chain joins TRBV5-1 to TRBJ2-2, with 7 bases matching TRBD1. The J segment lost 1 base and the V segment lost 4 bases, leaving 13 bases of the junction unmatched. The CDR3 totals 18 residues. Germline values: CDR1 SGHRS, CDR2 YFSETQ. CDR3 residues: CASSPNPTGTENTGELFF. CDR3 nucleotide sequence: TGCGCCAGCAGCCCGAATCCAACCGGGACAGAGAACACCGGGGAGCTGTTTTTT.

The chain couples TRBV6-5 to TRBJ1-2; TRBD1 matches 7 bases. Germline loops: CDR1 MNHEY, CDR2 SVGAGI. J lost 10 bases, V lost 0 bases, and 8 bases had no gene match. This CDR3 spans 14 amino acids. In DNA form, the CDR3 reads TGTGCCAGCAGTTACTCGACAGGGACCCCTGACTACACCTTC. Its translation: CASSYSTGTPDYTF.

The V gene is TRBV6-4, the J gene TRBJ1-5, with D perhaps matching TRBD1 (5 bases). The CDR3 has 15 residues. Trimming removed 2 bases at V and 4 bases at J, with 12 bases between. Germline assignment: CDR1 MRHNA and CDR2 SNTAGT. DNA for the CDR3: TGTGCCAGCAGTGACCATTCCGGGGGTAATCAGCCCCAGCATTTT. Its translation: CASSDHSGGNQPQHF.